The table lists the clone carrying this T cell receptor (beta chain) with many counts. Time point denoted: pre-sensitization, week 0. Treatment of the sample: therapeutic diphenylcyclopropenone sensitization with weekly scalp DPC. Deletions cut 1 base from V and 2 bases from J, with 1 base between. The CDR3 runs 12 residues. In TCRdb, the RACE reads were re-called with MiXCR into one record per CDR3 protein. The sample lists roughly 100,000 distinct CDR3 sequences, approximately 11% occurring once. The entry originates in a study of human T cells and chemical hapten exposure. V gene TRBV12-3 or TRBV12-4 combines with J gene TRBJ2-3, with D unresolved. The sequence derives from a woman aged 55-69 years with alopecia areata. Some clones in this sample may be carry-over from other donors' samples. Sequenced here: whole blood, sampled in connection with sensitization to the hapten diphenylcyclopropenone (DPC). In nucleotides, the CDR3 is TGTGCCAGCAGTTTAGTCACAGATACGCAGTATTTT. This gives the protein CASSLVTDTQYF.